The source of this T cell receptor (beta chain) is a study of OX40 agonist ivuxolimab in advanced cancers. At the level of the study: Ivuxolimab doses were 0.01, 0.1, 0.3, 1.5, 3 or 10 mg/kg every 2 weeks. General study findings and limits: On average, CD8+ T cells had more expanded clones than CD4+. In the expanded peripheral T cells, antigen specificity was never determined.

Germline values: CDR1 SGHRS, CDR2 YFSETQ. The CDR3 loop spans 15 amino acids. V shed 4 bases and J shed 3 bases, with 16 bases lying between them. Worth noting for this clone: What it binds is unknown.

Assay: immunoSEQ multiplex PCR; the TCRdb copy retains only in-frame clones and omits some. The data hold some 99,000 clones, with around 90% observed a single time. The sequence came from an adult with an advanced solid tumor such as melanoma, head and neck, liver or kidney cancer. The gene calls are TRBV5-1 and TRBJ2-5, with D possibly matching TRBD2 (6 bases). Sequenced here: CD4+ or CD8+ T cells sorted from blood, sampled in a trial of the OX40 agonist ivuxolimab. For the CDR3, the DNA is TGCGCCAGCAGCCCCGGGAGTATAGCAAAAGAGACCCAGTACTTC. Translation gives CASSPGSIAKETQYF.